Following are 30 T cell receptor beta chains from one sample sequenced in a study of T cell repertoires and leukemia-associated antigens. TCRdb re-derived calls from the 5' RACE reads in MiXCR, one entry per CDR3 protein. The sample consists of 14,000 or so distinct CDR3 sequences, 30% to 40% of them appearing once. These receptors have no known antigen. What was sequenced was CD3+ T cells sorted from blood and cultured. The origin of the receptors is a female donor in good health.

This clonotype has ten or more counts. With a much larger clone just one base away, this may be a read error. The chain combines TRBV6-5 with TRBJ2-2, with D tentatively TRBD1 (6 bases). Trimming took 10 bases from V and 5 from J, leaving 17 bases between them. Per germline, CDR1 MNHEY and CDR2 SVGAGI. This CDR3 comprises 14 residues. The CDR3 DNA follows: TGTGCCAACACCGGACAGCCCCCGACCGGGGAGCTGTTTTTT. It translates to CANTGQPPTGELFF.

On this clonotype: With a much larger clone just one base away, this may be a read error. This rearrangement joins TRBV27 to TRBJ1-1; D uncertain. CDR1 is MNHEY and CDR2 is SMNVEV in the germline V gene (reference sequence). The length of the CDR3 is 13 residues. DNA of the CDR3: TGTACCAGCAGTTTATACGGGAACACTGAAGCTTTCTTT. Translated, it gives CTSSLYGNTEAFF.

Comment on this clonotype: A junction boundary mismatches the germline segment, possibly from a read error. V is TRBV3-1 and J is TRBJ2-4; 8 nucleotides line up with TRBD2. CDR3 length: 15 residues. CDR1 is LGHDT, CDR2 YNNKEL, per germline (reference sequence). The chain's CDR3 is CASRGGGLAKNVQYF. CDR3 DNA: TGTGCCAGTAGGGGGGGCGGACTAGCCAAAAACGTTCAGTACTTC.

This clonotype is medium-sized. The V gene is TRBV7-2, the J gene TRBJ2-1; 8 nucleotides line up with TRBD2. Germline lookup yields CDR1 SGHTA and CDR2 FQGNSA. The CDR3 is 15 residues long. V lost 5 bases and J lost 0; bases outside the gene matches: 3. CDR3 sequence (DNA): TGTGCCAGCAGCGCACTAGCGGTCTCCTACAATGAGCAGTTCTTC. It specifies CASSALAVSYNEQFF. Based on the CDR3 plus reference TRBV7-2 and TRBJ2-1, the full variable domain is GAGVSQSPSNKVTEKGKDVELRCDPISGHTALYWYRQSLGQGLEFLIYFQGNSAPDKSGLPSDRFSAERTGGSVSTLTIQRTQQEDSAVYLCASSALAVSYNEQFFGPGTRLTVL.

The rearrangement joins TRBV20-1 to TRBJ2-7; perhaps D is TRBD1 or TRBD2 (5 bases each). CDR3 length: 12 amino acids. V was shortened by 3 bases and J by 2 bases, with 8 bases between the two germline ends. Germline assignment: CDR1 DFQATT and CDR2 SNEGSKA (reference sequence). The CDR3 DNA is TGCAGTGCTAGCGGGACCCCCTACGAGCAGTACTTC. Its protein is CSASGTPYEQYF.

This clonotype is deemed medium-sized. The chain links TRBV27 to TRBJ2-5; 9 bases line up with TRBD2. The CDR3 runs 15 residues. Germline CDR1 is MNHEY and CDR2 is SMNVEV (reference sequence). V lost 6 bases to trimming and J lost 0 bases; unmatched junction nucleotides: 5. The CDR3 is CASRIGTSYQETQYF. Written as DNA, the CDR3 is TGTGCCAGCAGGATCGGGACTAGCTACCAAGAGACCCAGTACTTC.

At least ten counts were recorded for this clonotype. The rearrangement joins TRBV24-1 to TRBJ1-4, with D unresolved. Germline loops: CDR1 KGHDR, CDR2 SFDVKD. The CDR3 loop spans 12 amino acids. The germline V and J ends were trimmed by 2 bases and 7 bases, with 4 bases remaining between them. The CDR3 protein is CATSDSSEKLFF. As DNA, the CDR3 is TGTGCCACCAGTGATTCCAGTGAAAAACTGTTTTTT.

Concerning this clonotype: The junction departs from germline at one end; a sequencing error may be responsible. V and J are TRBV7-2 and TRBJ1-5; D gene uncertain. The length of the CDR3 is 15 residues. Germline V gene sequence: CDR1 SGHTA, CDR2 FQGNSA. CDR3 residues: CANSLGTQGNQPQHF. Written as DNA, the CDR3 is TGTGCCAACAGCTTAGGAACACAAGGCAATCAGCCCCAGCATTTT.

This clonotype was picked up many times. DNA of the CDR3: TGTGCCAGCAGCTTAGTCCGGACATCCTATGGCTACACCTTC. The encoded protein is CASSLVRTSYGYTF. V usage is TRBV7-2 and J usage is TRBJ1-2; D is perhaps TRBD1 (5 bases). The germline CDR1 and CDR2 sequences are SGHTA and FQGNSA. Trimming took off 1 base at V and 4 bases at J, with 10 bases between the two ends. This CDR3 is built from 14 residues.

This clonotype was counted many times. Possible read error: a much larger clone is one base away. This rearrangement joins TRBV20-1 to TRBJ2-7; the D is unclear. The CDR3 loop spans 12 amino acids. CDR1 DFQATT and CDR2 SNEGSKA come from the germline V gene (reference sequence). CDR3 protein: CNARGIPYEQYF. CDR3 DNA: TGCAATGCTAGAGGAATACCGTACGAGCAGTACTTC.

CDR3 sequence: CASSLAGQTSGHNEQFF. The DNA of the CDR3 is TGCGCCAGCAGCTTGGCAGGACAGACCTCAGGCCACAATGAGCAGTTCTTC. The chain links TRBV5-1 to TRBJ2-1; TRBD1 is a possible D gene (6 bases). Germline assignment: CDR1 SGHRS and CDR2 YFSETQ. The germline V and J ends were trimmed by 0 bases and 5 bases, with 18 bases remaining between them. The CDR3 spans 17 residues.

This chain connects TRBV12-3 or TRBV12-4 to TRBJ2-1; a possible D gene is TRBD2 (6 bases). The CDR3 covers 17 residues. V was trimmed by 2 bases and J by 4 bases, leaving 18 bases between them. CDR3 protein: CASSLLIAVEEYNEQFF. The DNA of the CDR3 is TGTGCCAGCAGTTTACTCATAGCGGTTGAAGAGTACAATGAGCAGTTCTTC.

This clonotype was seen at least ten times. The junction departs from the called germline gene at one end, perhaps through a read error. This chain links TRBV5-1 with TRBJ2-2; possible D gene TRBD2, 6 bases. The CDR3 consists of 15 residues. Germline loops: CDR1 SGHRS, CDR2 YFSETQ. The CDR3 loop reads CASGFSGMNTGELFF. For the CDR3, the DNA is TGCGCCAGCGGCTTTAGCGGAATGAACACCGGGGAGCTGTTTTTT. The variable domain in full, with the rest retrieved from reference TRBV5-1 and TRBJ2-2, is KAGVTQTPRYLIKTRGQQVTLSCSPISGHRSVSWYQQTPGQGLQFLFEYFSETQRNKGNFPGRFSGRQFSNSRSEMNVSTLELGDSALYLCASGFSGMNTGELFFGEGSRLTVL.

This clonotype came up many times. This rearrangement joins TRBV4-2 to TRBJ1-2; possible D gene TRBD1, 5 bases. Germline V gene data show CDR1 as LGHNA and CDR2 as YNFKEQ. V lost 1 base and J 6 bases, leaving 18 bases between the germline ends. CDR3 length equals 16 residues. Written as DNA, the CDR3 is TGTGCCAGCAGCCAAGCCGGGACTGCCGTTGAAAATGGCTACACCTTC. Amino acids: CASSQAGTAVENGYTF.

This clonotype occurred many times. Written as DNA, the CDR3 is TGTGCCAGCCGCTCGGGACTATATGACAATGAGCAGTTCTTC. It codes for CASRSGLYDNEQFF. V and J are TRBV28 and TRBJ2-1; TRBD2 agrees at 7 bases. Germline V gives CDR1 MDHEN, CDR2 SYDVKM. CDR3 length equals 14 residues. V was pared by 8 bases and J by 5 bases, with 9 bases of the junction left unmatched.

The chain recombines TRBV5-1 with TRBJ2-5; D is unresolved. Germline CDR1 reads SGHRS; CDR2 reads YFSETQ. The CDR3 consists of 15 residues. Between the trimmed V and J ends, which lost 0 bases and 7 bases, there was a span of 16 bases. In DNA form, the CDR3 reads TGCGCCAGCAGCTTGGATCCCGGCGGATTAGGGACCCAGTACTTC. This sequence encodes CASSLDPGGLGTQYF.

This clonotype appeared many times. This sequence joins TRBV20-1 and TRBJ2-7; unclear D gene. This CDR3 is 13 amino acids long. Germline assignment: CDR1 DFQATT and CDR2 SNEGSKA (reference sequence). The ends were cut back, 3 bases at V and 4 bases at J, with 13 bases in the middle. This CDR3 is CSARGRYEYEQYF. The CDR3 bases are TGCAGTGCTAGGGGCAGATACGAATACGAGCAGTACTTC.

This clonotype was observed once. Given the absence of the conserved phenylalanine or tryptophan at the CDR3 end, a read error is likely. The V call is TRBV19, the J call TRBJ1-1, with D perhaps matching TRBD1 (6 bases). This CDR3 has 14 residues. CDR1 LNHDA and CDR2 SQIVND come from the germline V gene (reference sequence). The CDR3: CASTTEQGNTEAFS. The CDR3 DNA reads TGTGCCAGTACGACAGAGCAGGGGAACACTGAGGCTTTCTCT.

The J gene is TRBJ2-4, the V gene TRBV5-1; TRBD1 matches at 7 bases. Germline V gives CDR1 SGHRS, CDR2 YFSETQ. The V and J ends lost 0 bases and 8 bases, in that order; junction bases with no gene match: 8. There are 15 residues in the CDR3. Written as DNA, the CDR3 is TGCGCCAGCAGCTTGGAGACAGGGATTGGGTACATTCAGTACTTC. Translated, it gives CASSLETGIGYIQYF.

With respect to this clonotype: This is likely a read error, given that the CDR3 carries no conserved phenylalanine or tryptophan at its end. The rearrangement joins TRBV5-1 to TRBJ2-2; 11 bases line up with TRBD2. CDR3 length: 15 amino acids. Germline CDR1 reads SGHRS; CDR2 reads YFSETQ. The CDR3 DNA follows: TGCCCCAGCAGCTTGGGACTAGCGGCCACCGGGGAGCTGTTTTCT. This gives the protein CPSSLGLAATGELFS.

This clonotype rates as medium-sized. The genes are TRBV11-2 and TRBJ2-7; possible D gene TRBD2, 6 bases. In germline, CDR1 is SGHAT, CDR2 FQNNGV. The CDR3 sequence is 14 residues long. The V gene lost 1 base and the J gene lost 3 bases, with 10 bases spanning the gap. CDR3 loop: CASSLGLDLYEQYF. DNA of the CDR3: TGTGCCAGCAGCTTAGGACTAGACCTCTACGAGCAGTACTTC.

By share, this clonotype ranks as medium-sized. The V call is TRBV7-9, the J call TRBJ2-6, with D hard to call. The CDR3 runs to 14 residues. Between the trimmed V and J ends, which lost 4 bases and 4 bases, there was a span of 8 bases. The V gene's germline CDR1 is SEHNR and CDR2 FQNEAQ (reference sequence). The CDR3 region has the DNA TGTGCCAGCAGCTCTCTCTCCGGGGCCAACGTCCTGACTTTC. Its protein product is CASSSLSGANVLTF.

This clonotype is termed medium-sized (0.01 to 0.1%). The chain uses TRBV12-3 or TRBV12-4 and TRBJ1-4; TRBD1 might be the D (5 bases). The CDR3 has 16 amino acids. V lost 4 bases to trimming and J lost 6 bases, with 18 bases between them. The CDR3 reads CASSSPHGGGDEKLFF. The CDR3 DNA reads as TGTGCCAGCAGTTCTCCCCATGGGGGAGGGGATGAAAAACTGTTTTTT.

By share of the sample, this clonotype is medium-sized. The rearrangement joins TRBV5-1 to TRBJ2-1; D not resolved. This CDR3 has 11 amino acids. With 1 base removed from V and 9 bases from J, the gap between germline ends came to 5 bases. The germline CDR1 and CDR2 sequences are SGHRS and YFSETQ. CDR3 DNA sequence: TGCGCCAGCAGCTTGTACGGTGAGCAGTTCTTC. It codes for CASSLYGEQFF.

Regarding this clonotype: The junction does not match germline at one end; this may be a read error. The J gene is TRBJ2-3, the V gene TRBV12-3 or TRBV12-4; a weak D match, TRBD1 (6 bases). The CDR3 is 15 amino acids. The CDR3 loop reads CASSVRRGSTYTQYF. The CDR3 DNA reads TGTGCCAGCAGTGTCCGCAGGGGTAGCACATATACGCAGTACTTT.

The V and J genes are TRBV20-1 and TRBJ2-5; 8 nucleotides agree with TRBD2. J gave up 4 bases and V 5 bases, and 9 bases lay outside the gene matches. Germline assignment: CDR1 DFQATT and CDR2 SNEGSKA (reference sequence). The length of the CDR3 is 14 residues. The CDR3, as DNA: TGCAGTGCTCCCTCCGCGGGAGGATCAGAGACCCAGTACTTC. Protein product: CSAPSAGGSETQYF.

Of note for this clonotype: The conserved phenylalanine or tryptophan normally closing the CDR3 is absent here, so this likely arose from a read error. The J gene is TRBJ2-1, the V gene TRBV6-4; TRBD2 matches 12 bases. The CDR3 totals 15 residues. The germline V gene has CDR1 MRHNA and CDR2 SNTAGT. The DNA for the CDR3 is TGTGCCAGCAGTGACTCGACTAGCGGGGGCAATAAGCAGTTCTCC. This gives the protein CASSDSTSGGNKQFS.

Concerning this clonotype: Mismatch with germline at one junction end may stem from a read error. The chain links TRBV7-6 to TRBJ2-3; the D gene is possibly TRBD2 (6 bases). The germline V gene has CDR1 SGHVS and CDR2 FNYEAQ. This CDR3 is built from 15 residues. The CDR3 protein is CASSLGDSNTDTQYF. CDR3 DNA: TGTGCTAGCAGCTTAGGGGACTCAAACACAGATACGCAGTATTTT.

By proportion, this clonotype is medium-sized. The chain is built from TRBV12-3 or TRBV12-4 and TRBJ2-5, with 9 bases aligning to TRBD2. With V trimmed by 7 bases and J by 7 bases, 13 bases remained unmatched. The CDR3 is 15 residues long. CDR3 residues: CASKNSGGRLGTQYF. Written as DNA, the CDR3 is TGTGCCAGCAAAAATAGCGGGGGCAGGTTGGGGACCCAGTACTTC.

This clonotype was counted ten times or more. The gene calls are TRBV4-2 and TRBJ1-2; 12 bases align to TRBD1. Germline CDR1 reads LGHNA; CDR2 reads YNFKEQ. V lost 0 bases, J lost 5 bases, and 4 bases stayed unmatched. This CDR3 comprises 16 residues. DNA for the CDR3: TGTGCCAGCAGCCAAGATAGGGACAGGGGGCCGTATGGCTACACCTTC. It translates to CASSQDRDRGPYGYTF.